This T cell receptor beta chain was identified during a study of shared clonotypes between healthy human individuals. About the study: Three CD4 naive, three CD4 memory, two CD8 naive and one CD8 memory plate were used per donor. Findings and limits, study-wide: In contrast to clonotypes shared by all four donors, non-shared clonotypes had lower generation probabilities.

The CDR3 extends over 15 amino acids. With 6 bases clipped from V and 4 bases from J, the junction kept 7 bases outside the gene matches. The germline V gene has CDR1 GTSNPN and CDR2 SVGIG (reference sequence). Remarks on this clone: Its antigen remains unknown.

Method: immunoSEQ multiplex PCR; TCRdb's copy keeps in-frame clones and lacks some. The table includes roughly 2.4 million clones, approximately 94% detected once. Sequenced: naive CD4+ T cells sorted from blood. As for subset: CD45RA+ positively selected. The TCR sequence derives from a man aged 18 to 30 in good health. The chain is built from TRBV30 and TRBJ2-2; 11 bases fit TRBD1. CDR3 residues: CACQGTGGSTGELFF. CDR3 in DNA: TGTGCCTGCCAAGGGACAGGGGGTAGCACCGGGGAGCTGTTTTTT. The full variable domain, its missing parts supplied by reference TRBV30 and TRBJ2-2, is SQTIHQWPATLVQPVGSPLSLECTVEGTSNPNLYWYRQAAGRGLQLLFYSVGIGQISSEVPQNLSASRPQDRQFILSSKKLLLSDSGFYLCACQGTGGSTGELFFGEGSRLTVL.